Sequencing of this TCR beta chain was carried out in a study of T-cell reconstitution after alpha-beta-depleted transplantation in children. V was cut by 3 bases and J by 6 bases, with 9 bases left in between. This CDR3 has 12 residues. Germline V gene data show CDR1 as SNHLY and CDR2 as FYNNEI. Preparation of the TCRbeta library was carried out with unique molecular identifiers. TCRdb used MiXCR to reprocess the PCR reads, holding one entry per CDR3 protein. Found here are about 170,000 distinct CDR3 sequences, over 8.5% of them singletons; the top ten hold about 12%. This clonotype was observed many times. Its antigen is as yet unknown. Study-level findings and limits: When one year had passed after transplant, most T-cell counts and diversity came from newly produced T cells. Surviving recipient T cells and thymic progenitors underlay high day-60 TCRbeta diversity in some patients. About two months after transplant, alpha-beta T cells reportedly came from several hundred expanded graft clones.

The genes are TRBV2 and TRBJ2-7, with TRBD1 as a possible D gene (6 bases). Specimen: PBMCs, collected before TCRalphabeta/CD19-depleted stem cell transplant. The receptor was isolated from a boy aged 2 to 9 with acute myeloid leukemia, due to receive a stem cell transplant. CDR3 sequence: CASSDPDSEQYV. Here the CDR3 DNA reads TGTGCCAGCAGTGATCCGGACAGCGAGCAGTACGTC.